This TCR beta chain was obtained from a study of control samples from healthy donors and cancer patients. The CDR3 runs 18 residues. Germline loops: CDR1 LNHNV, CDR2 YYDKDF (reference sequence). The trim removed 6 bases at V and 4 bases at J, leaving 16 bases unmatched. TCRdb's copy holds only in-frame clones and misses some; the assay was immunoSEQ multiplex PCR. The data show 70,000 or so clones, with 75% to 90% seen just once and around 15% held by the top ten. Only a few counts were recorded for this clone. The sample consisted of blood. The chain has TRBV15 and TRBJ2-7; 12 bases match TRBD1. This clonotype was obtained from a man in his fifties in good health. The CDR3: CATRSPHSGTGGPYEQYF. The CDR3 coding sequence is TGTGCCACCAGATCTCCCCACTCCGGGACAGGGGGCCCGTACGAGCAGTACTTC.